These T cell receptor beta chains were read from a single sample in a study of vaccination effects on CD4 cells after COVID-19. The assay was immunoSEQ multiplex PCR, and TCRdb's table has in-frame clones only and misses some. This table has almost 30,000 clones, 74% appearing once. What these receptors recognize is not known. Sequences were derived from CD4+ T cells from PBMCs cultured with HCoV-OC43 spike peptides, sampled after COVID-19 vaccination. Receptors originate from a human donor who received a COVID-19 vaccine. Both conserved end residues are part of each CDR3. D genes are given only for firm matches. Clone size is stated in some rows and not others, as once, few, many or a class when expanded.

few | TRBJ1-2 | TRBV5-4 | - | TGTGCCAGCAACACAGGGAACTATGGCTACACCTTC | CASNTGNYGYTF
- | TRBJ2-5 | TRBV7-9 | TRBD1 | TGTGCCAGCAGCTCCTGGACAGGGGGAGCTACCCAGTACTTC | CASSSWTGGATQYF
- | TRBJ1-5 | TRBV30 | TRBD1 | TGTGCCTGGAGTCTAGGGACAGGGGATCAGCCCCAGCATTTT | CAWSLGTGDQPQHF
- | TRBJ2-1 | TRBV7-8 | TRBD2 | TGTGCCAGCGCCGATGGACTAGCGGATTACAATGAGCAGTTCTTC | CASADGLADYNEQFF
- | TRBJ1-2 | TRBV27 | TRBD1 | TGTGCCAGCAGACACCCAGGGGGCGAGGGCTACACCTTC | CASRHPGGEGYTF
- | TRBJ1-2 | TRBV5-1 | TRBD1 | TGCGCCAGCAGCTTGGAGGGGACAGCCTATGGCTACACCTTC | CASSLEGTAYGYTF
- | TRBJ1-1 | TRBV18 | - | TGTGCCAGCTCACCCGCCGGACAGACTGAAGCTTTCTTT | CASSPAGQTEAFF
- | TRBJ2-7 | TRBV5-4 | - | TGTGCCAGCAGCTTGGATGGGGGCCCCTACGAGCAGTACTTC | CASSLDGGPYEQYF
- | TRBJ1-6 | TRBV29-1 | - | TGCAGTTTCAGGAGCTCCTATAATTCACCCCTCCACTTT | CSFRSSYNSPLHF
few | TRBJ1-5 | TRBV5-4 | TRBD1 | TGTGCCAGCAGCCGACAGGGGCAGAATCAGCCCCAGCATTTT | CASSRQGQNQPQHF
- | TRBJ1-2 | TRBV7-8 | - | TGTGCCAGCAGCTCGGACAGCCTCTATGGCTACACCTTC | CASSSDSLYGYTF
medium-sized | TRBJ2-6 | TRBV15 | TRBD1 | TGTGCCAGCCGGGACAGCCTCTCTGGGGCCAACGTCCTGACTTTC | CASRDSLSGANVLTF
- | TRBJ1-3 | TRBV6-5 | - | TGTGCCAGCAGAAGGACTTTCCTCTCTGGAAACACCATATATTTT | CASRRTFLSGNTIYF
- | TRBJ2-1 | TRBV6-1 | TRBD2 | TGTGCCAGCAGTGCACGGACTAGCGGGAGTTTCAATGAGCAGTTCTTC | CASSARTSGSFNEQFF
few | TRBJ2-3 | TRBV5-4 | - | TGTGCCAGCAGCCGTTATAGTTCGGGCGGTGCAGATACGCAGTATTTT | CASSRYSSGGADTQYF
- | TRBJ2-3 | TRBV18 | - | TGTGCCAGCTCACCATTAGGCCCCCTAGCAGGAGATACGCAGTATTTT | CASSPLGPLAGDTQYF
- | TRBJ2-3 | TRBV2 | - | TGTGCCAGCAGCCGGGACACCGAAAGGCGCACAGATACGCAGTATTTT | CASSRDTERRTDTQYF